This TCR beta chain was sequenced for a study of low-dose radiotherapy and immunotherapy resistance in tumors. Time point noted: after trial treatment. As for treatment: LDRT plus nivolumab, ipilimumab, low-dose cyclophosphamide and aspirin (RACIN trial). Germline V gene data show CDR1 as SGHNT and CDR2 as YYREEE (reference sequence). V dropped 4 bases and J dropped 10 bases, with 21 bases sitting between them. CDR3 size: 15 residues. Primers targeting TRAV and TRBV primed first-strand cDNA, covering alpha and beta chains. A constant-region primer paired with the V-primer adapter amplified TCRs over 20 PCR cycles. Isolated mRNA underwent amplification by in vitro transcription. A single record per CDR3 protein comes from TCRdb applying MiXCR to the reads. The table includes about 39,000 distinct CDR3 sequences, 20% detected once.

The sequencing used PBMCs, collected after low-dose radiotherapy plus immunotherapy. This sequence was found in a female donor with ovarian cancer. The chain recombines TRBV5-4 with TRBJ2-1, with D possibly TRBD2 on 5 matching bases. CDR3 residues: CASSPRAELLTEQFF. CDR3 coding DNA: TGTGCCAGCAGCCCCCGAGCGGAACTGCTGACGGAGCAGTTCTTC. Full variable domain (outside the CDR3, taken from reference TRBV5-4 and TRBJ2-1): ETGVTQSPTHLIKTRGQQVTLRCSSQSGHNTVSWYQQALGQGPQFIFQYYREEENGRGNFPPRFSGLQFPNYSSELNVNALELDDSALYLCASSPRAELLTEQFFGPGTRLTVL.